This T cell receptor beta chain came from a study of T-cell memory formation after mild COVID-19. At the level of the study: Most TCR clusters belonged to a single donor.

Constant-segment primers and 5'RACE yielded cDNA libraries for TCR alpha and TCR beta, each carrying sample barcodes and UMIs. MiXCR, applied by TCRdb to the 5' RACE reads, yields one record per CDR3 protein. The data hold 130,000 to 150,000 distinct CDR3 sequences, with 5.5% to 7% observed a single time. Points from the study as a whole: The authors did not confirm SARS-CoV-2 specificity of second-wave clones peaking day 37. CD4+ bias marked clones expanding day 15 to 37, unlike balanced contracting clones.

Per germline, CDR1 DFQATT and CDR2 SNEGSKA (reference sequence). The length of the CDR3 is 15 residues. The V segment lost 3 bases and the J segment 0 bases; nucleotides outside the gene matches: 4. Regarding this clonotype: Its antigen is still unknown.

The J gene is TRBJ2-3, the V gene TRBV20-1; 9 bases align to TRBD2. The sample was PBMCs or a T cell subset sorted from them (not recorded which). The source is an adult woman who had mild COVID-19 (a few samples of this study predate the infection). Cell type and time point are not known. DNA of the CDR3: TGCAGTGCTAGGATAGCGGGGGTGAGCACAGATACGCAGTATTTT. Its protein is CSARIAGVSTDTQYF.